This T cell receptor beta chain stems from a study of cytomegalovirus exposure and HLA in healthy donors. The CDR3 is 13 amino acids. V lost 4 bases and J 6 bases, leaving 13 bases between the germline ends. Germline V gives CDR1 SGHTA, CDR2 FQGNSA. This clone turned up a few times. Its antigen is as yet unknown. Findings and limits, study-wide: TCR beta chain V- and J-gene trimming was linked, in a later analysis, to a missense variant in DCLRE1C. Researchers reported that a few CMV-associated chains were confirmed in vitro as CMV antigen-specific.

In the PCR, 60 Vbeta and 13 Jbeta primers were used. Produced via immunoSEQ multiplex PCR; TCRdb's table is partial and in-frame only. The top ten hold 1.5% to 2% of the sample, which has about 210,000 clones, around 79% seen once. V gene TRBV7-2 combines with J gene TRBJ2-7, with TRBD1 as a possible D gene (6 bases). Sequencing was performed on PBMCs. The TCR originated in a male donor in good health and CMV-seronegative. CDR3 nucleotides: TGTGCCAGCAGCTCACAGGGAATGGGCGAGCAGTACTTC. It codes for CASSSQGMGEQYF. Full variable domain (rest looked up from reference TRBV7-2 and TRBJ2-7): GAGVSQSPSNKVTEKGKDVELRCDPISGHTALYWYRQSLGQGLEFLIYFQGNSAPDKSGLPSDRFSAERTGGSVSTLTIQRTQQEDSAVYLCASSSQGMGEQYFGPGTRLTVT.